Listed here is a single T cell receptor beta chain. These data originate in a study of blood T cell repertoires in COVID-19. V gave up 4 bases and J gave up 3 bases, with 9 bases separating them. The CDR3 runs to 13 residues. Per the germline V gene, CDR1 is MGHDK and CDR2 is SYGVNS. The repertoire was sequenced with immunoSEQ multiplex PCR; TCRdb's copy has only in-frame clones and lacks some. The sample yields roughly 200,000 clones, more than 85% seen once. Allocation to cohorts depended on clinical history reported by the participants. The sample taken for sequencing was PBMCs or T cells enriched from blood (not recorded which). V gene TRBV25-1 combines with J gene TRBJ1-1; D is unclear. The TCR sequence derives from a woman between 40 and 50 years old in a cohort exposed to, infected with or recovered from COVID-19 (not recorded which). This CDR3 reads CASSGHSYTEAFF. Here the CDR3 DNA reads TGTGCCAGCAGTGGCCACAGTTACACTGAAGCTTTCTTT.